The present T cell receptor (beta chain) was sequenced within a study of preoperative IRX-2 immunotherapy in early breast cancer. Treatment meaning: preoperative locoregional IRX-2 cytokine immunotherapy. Between the trimmed V and J ends, which lost 5 bases and 5 bases, there was a span of 16 bases. The CDR3 is 15 amino acids. In germline, CDR1 is MDHEN, CDR2 SYDVKM. The method was immunoSEQ multiplex PCR; TCRdb's version includes in-frame clones alone and lacks a portion of them. The sample has around 95,000 clones, 80% to 90% seen once. This chain connects TRBV28 to TRBJ1-5; D is unclear. The sequencing here drew on tumor tissue, taken after IRX-2 immunotherapy. The source is a human donor with breast cancer. The chain's CDR3 is CASSPSVRFYQPQHF. The CDR3 nucleotides are TGTGCCAGCAGTCCCTCCGTCAGATTCTATCAGCCCCAGCATTTT.